Presented here are 4 T cell receptor beta chains from one specimen sequenced in a study of blood T cells in healthy people across ages. A second about 6 to 12 cycle PCR used barcoded and J-beta primers. MiXCR was run by TCRdb on the 5' RACE reads, yielding one entry per CDR3 protein. Of 950,000 to 1,200,000 distinct CDR3 sequences in the sample, under 40% were seen once. Material: blood. The receptor set was obtained from a young man in good health.

The chain is built from TRBV7-3 and TRBJ2-2; unclear D gene. The germline V gene has CDR1 SGHTA and CDR2 FQGTGA. CDR3 length: 16 amino acids. V lost 0 bases and J lost 4, with 12 bases in between. DNA for the CDR3: TGTGCCAGCAGCTTAACCGCCAGTCAGAGCACCGGGGAGCTGTTTTTT. Translated, it gives CASSLTASQSTGELFF.

There are a few counts of this clonotype. The genes are TRBV6-5 and TRBJ1-1; unclear D gene. The CDR3 consists of 14 residues. CDR1 is MNHEY and CDR2 is SVGAGI in the germline V gene. The ends were cut back, 6 bases at V and 2 bases at J, with 13 bases in the middle. CDR3 protein: CASSKDLGNTEAFF. CDR3 in DNA: TGTGCCAGCAGCAAGGACTTGGGTAACACTGAAGCTTTCTTT.

This chain connects TRBV20-1 to TRBJ1-1; no reliable D call. The V gene lost 6 bases and the J gene lost 0 bases, with 14 bases spanning the gap. The germline V gene encodes CDR1 DFQATT and CDR2 SNEGSKA (reference sequence). This CDR3 has 14 amino acids. CDR3 region: CSAPRAEMNTEAFF. The CDR3 bases are TGCAGTGCCCCAAGGGCAGAAATGAACACTGAAGCTTTCTTT.

In this sample, this clonotype turned up a few times. This chain links TRBV13 with TRBJ2-6, with D possibly TRBD1 on 6 matching bases. The CDR3 totals 19 residues. Trimming removed 5 bases at V and 2 bases at J, with 22 bases between. Looked up from germline, CDR1 is PRHDT and CDR2 is FYEKMQ (reference sequence). The CDR3 loop reads CASSTTIAQGYAGANVLTF. In nucleotides, the CDR3 is TGTGCCAGCAGCACAACAATCGCCCAGGGGTATGCTGGGGCCAACGTCCTGACTTTC.